These T cell receptor beta chains were read from a single sample in a study of follicular helper T cells after annual influenza vaccination. The protocol was immunoSEQ multiplex PCR, while the TCRdb copy is restricted to in-frame clones and leaves out a portion. The data contain around 13,000 clones, about 73% of them seen just once; the ten biggest clones take up approximately 0.42%. The sequencing here drew on CXCR5- memory CD4+ T cells sorted from blood, taken on the day of influenza vaccination. Every receptor here comes from an adult who received the influenza vaccine. Both conserved end residues are part of each CDR3. Each record gives: clone size, V gene, J gene, D gene, CDR3 protein, CDR3 DNA. The D gene is left open where the match is weak. Clone size is given for some rows only: seen once, a few or many times, or a class if the clone is expanded.

clone size: once
V gene: TRBV10-3
J gene: TRBJ2-3
D gene: TRBD2
CDR3 protein: CAISDSGAGEDTQYF
CDR3 DNA: TGTGCCATCAGTGATAGCGGCGCGGGGGAAGATACGCAGTATTTT

clone size: -
V gene: TRBV7-3
J gene: TRBJ2-3
D gene: TRBD2
CDR3 protein: CASSLRHLAGEDTQYF
CDR3 DNA: TGTGCCAGCAGCTTAAGGCACCTAGCGGGGGAAGATACGCAGTATTTT

clone size: -
V gene: TRBV5-1
J gene: TRBJ2-2
D gene: TRBD2
CDR3 protein: CASSLVAGVTGELFF
CDR3 DNA: TGCGCCAGCAGCTTAGTAGCGGGAGTCACCGGGGAGCTGTTTTTT

clone size: -
V gene: TRBV7-3
J gene: TRBJ1-2
D gene: -
CDR3 protein: CASSLNRAYGYTF
CDR3 DNA: TGTGCCAGCAGCTTAAACAGGGCCTATGGCTACACCTTC

clone size: -
V gene: TRBV7-3
J gene: TRBJ1-4
D gene: -
CDR3 protein: CASSRGSGEKLFF
CDR3 DNA: TGTGCCAGCAGCCGCGGTTCGGGTGAAAAACTGTTTTTT

clone size: once
V gene: TRBV5-1
J gene: TRBJ2-5
D gene: TRBD1
CDR3 protein: CASSWGGQGPQETQYF
CDR3 DNA: TGCGCCAGCAGCTGGGGGGGACAGGGGCCTCAAGAGACCCAGTACTTC

clone size: -
V gene: TRBV11-2
J gene: TRBJ1-2
D gene: -
CDR3 protein: CASRLGQGLNYGYTF
CDR3 DNA: TGTGCCAGCAGGCTAGGTCAGGGCCTTAACTATGGCTACACCTTC

clone size: once
V gene: TRBV5-1
J gene: TRBJ1-1
D gene: -
CDR3 protein: CASSPERGANTEAFF
CDR3 DNA: TGCGCCAGCAGCCCCGAGAGGGGGGCGAACACTGAAGCTTTCTTT

clone size: -
V gene: TRBV5-6
J gene: TRBJ2-7
D gene: TRBD1
CDR3 protein: CASGGQGLYEQYF
CDR3 DNA: TGTGCCAGCGGGGGACAGGGGCTCTACGAGCAGTACTTC

clone size: -
V gene: TRBV12-2
J gene: TRBJ2-7
D gene: -
CDR3 protein: CASRLEPLRGGLRNEQYF
CDR3 DNA: TGTGCAAGTCGCTTAGAACCCCTACGCGGGGGGCTCCGGAACGAGCAGTACTTC

clone size: -
V gene: TRBV7-9
J gene: TRBJ2-2
D gene: -
CDR3 protein: CASSLGGGGPNTGELFF
CDR3 DNA: TGTGCCAGCAGCTTGGGTGGAGGCGGTCCGAACACCGGGGAGCTGTTTTTT

clone size: -
V gene: TRBV5-4
J gene: TRBJ2-7
D gene: -
CDR3 protein: CASSLGREQYF
CDR3 DNA: TGTGCCAGCAGCTTGGGGCGGGAGCAGTACTTC

clone size: -
V gene: TRBV5-1
J gene: TRBJ2-1
D gene: TRBD2
CDR3 protein: CASSSVRTSGYNEQFF
CDR3 DNA: TGCGCCAGCAGCTCGGTGAGGACTAGCGGCTACAATGAGCAGTTCTTC

clone size: -
V gene: TRBV27
J gene: TRBJ1-3
D gene: -
CDR3 protein: CASSPRGGGGNSGNTIYF
CDR3 DNA: TGTGCCAGCAGCCCCCGTGGCGGGGGGGGCAACTCTGGAAACACCATATATTTT

clone size: -
V gene: TRBV4-3
J gene: TRBJ1-1
D gene: -
CDR3 protein: CASSQDLGRDTEAFF
CDR3 DNA: TGCGCCAGCAGCCAAGATCTGGGCAGAGACACTGAAGCTTTCTTT

clone size: once
V gene: TRBV7-3
J gene: TRBJ1-1
D gene: -
CDR3 protein: CASSPSSLYNTEAFF
CDR3 DNA: TGTGCCAGCAGCCCCTCCTCTCTCTACAACACTGAAGCTTTCTTT

clone size: -
V gene: TRBV11-2
J gene: TRBJ2-2
D gene: -
CDR3 protein: CASRPTGGQNTGELFF
CDR3 DNA: TGTGCCAGCAGGCCCACTGGCGGACAGAACACCGGGGAGCTGTTTTTT

clone size: -
V gene: TRBV19
J gene: TRBJ2-1
D gene: -
CDR3 protein: CASSRVPYNEQFF
CDR3 DNA: TGTGCCAGTAGTAGGGTGCCTTACAATGAGCAGTTCTTC

clone size: -
V gene: TRBV7-2
J gene: TRBJ1-6
D gene: TRBD1
CDR3 protein: CASSETGDSSYNSPLHF
CDR3 DNA: TGTGCCAGCAGCGAGACAGGGGATAGCTCCTATAATTCACCCCTCCACTTT

clone size: -
V gene: TRBV19
J gene: TRBJ1-2
D gene: -
CDR3 protein: CASSTLGQNYGYTF
CDR3 DNA: TGTGCCAGTAGTACCCTCGGGCAGAACTATGGCTACACCTTC

clone size: -
V gene: TRBV11-2
J gene: TRBJ2-1
D gene: TRBD2
CDR3 protein: CASMDPSGGVNEQFF
CDR3 DNA: TGTGCCAGCATGGACCCTAGCGGGGGGGTTAATGAGCAGTTCTTC

clone size: once
V gene: TRBV5-4
J gene: TRBJ2-1
D gene: -
CDR3 protein: CASSPPLWDEQFF
CDR3 DNA: TGTGCCAGCAGCCCCCCCTTGTGGGATGAGCAGTTCTTC

clone size: -
V gene: TRBV5-8
J gene: TRBJ2-1
D gene: -
CDR3 protein: CASSLSGAFDEQFF
CDR3 DNA: TGTGCCAGCAGCTTGTCAGGGGCCTTCGATGAGCAGTTCTTC

clone size: -
V gene: TRBV7-9
J gene: TRBJ2-7
D gene: -
CDR3 protein: CASSFRFYEQYF
CDR3 DNA: TGTGCCAGCAGCTTCCGGTTCTACGAGCAGTACTTC

clone size: -
V gene: TRBV10-3
J gene: TRBJ2-7
D gene: -
CDR3 protein: CAISAAAGYEQYF
CDR3 DNA: TGTGCCATCAGTGCCGCGGCGGGATACGAGCAGTACTTC

clone size: once
V gene: TRBV4-3
J gene: TRBJ2-3
D gene: -
CDR3 protein: CASSQKNRDYRGGNTQYF
CDR3 DNA: TGCGCCAGCAGCCAAAAAAACCGGGACTACAGAGGGGGTAATACGCAGTATTTT

clone size: few
V gene: TRBV14
J gene: TRBJ1-2
D gene: -
CDR3 protein: CASSQGTNYGYTF
CDR3 DNA: TGTGCCAGCAGCCAGGGCACGAACTATGGCTACACCTTC

clone size: -
V gene: TRBV19
J gene: TRBJ2-5
D gene: -
CDR3 protein: CASSSGRVIEETQYF
CDR3 DNA: TGTGCCAGTAGTTCGGGCAGGGTTATCGAAGAGACCCAGTACTTC

clone size: -
V gene: TRBV11-3
J gene: TRBJ2-7
D gene: -
CDR3 protein: CASSPRVSIHYEQYF
CDR3 DNA: TGTGCCAGCAGCCCAAGGGTTAGCATTCACTACGAGCAGTACTTC

clone size: few
V gene: TRBV7-9
J gene: TRBJ1-2
D gene: TRBD1
CDR3 protein: CASSKAKQGNYGYTF
CDR3 DNA: TGTGCCAGCAGCAAAGCTAAACAGGGGAACTATGGCTACACCTTC

clone size: -
V gene: TRBV15
J gene: TRBJ2-2
D gene: -
CDR3 protein: CATSRAGFSKTGELFF
CDR3 DNA: TGTGCCACCAGCAGAGCAGGTTTTTCAAAGACCGGGGAGCTGTTTTTT

clone size: few
V gene: TRBV7-3
J gene: TRBJ2-2
D gene: -
CDR3 protein: CASSPGLVNTGELFF
CDR3 DNA: TGTGCCAGCAGCCCGGGACTTGTCAACACCGGGGAGCTGTTTTTT

clone size: -
V gene: TRBV6-5
J gene: TRBJ1-2
D gene: -
CDR3 protein: CASSNYPGEGNYGYTF
CDR3 DNA: TGTGCCAGCAGTAACTATCCGGGAGAGGGAAACTATGGCTACACCTTC

clone size: -
V gene: TRBV4-3
J gene: TRBJ2-1
D gene: TRBD2
CDR3 protein: CASSQDGASGGVYNEQFF
CDR3 DNA: TGCGCCAGCAGCCAAGATGGAGCTTCGGGGGGGGTCTACAATGAGCAGTTCTTC

clone size: -
V gene: TRBV5-1
J gene: TRBJ1-2
D gene: -
CDR3 protein: CASSRASVANYGYTF
CDR3 DNA: TGCGCCAGCAGTCGGGCCAGCGTCGCTAACTATGGCTACACCTTC

clone size: few
V gene: TRBV7-9
J gene: TRBJ1-2
D gene: -
CDR3 protein: CASSLSEVHGYTF
CDR3 DNA: TGTGCCAGCAGCTTATCAGAGGTACATGGCTACACCTTC

clone size: -
V gene: TRBV15
J gene: TRBJ2-7
D gene: -
CDR3 protein: CATSREPVTGEYF
CDR3 DNA: TGTGCCACCAGCAGAGAACCAGTGACCGGGGAGTACTTC

clone size: -
V gene: TRBV5-8
J gene: TRBJ2-1
D gene: TRBD2
CDR3 protein: CASSLALAGGYNEQFF
CDR3 DNA: TGTGCCAGCAGCTTGGCCCTAGCGGGGGGTTACAATGAGCAGTTCTTC

clone size: -
V gene: TRBV6-5
J gene: TRBJ2-3
D gene: TRBD1
CDR3 protein: CASSPLGQGTDTQYF
CDR3 DNA: TGTGCCAGCAGTCCCCTAGGACAGGGGACAGATACGCAGTATTTT

clone size: -
V gene: TRBV7-2
J gene: TRBJ1-1
D gene: TRBD1
CDR3 protein: CASSSRQGPNTEAFF
CDR3 DNA: TGTGCCAGCAGCTCCCGACAGGGACCGAACACTGAAGCTTTCTTT

clone size: few
V gene: TRBV7-2
J gene: TRBJ2-7
D gene: TRBD2
CDR3 protein: CASSLASTSAFYEQYF
CDR3 DNA: TGTGCCAGCAGCTTAGCCTCCACTAGCGCGTTCTACGAGCAGTACTTC